These 5 T cell receptor beta chains came from one sample sequenced in a study of cytomegalovirus exposure and HLA in healthy donors. This PCR relied on a set of 60 Vbeta primers and 13 Jbeta primers. TCRdb keeps only in-frame clones here, not all; method: immunoSEQ multiplex PCR. The sample records 60,000 to 75,000 clones, 73% being singletons. Sequencing was carried out using PBMCs. Receptors were obtained from a man between 45 and 60 years old in good health and CMV-seronegative.

This clone has a single count. This chain links TRBV6-5 with TRBJ2-1, with TRBD1 matching 10 bases. Germline assignment: CDR1 MNHEY and CDR2 SVGAGI. CDR3 length equals 14 residues. With V trimmed by 1 base and J by 9 bases, 3 bases remained unmatched. CDR3 loop: CASSYYGTGVEQFF. In DNA, the CDR3 is TGTGCCAGCAGTTACTACGGGACAGGGGTTGAGCAGTTCTTC.

The chain has TRBV9 and TRBJ1-4; TRBD1 agrees at 7 bases. This CDR3 is built from 15 residues. CDR1 and CDR2 from the germline V gene are SGDLS and YYNGEE. With 5 bases clipped from V and 2 bases from J, the junction kept 6 bases outside the gene matches. The CDR3 DNA is TGTGCCAGCAGTGACACAGGGGCCACTAATGAAAAACTGTTTTTT. Translating it yields CASSDTGATNEKLFF.

On this clone: A read error likely explains this, since a far larger clone differs by one base. This chain connects TRBV7-7 to TRBJ2-2; 11 positions match TRBD2. The germline gives CDR1 SSHAT, CDR2 FNYEAQ (reference sequence). The CDR3 runs 19 residues. For the CDR3, the DNA is TGTGCTAGCAGCTTCTTCCCCGATAGCGGGGGGGCCTACACCGGGGAGCTGTTTTTT. It codes for CASSFFPDSGGAYTGELFF.

The chain has TRBV9 and TRBJ2-4; a possible D gene is TRBD1 (5 bases). The CDR3 consists of 13 residues. The V gene lost 5 bases and the J gene lost 9 bases, with 15 bases spanning the gap. The germline CDR1 and CDR2 sequences are SGDLS and YYNGEE. CDR3 in amino acids: CASSPWEGVIQYF. The CDR3, as DNA: TGTGCCAGCAGTCCGTGGGAAGGGGTCATTCAGTACTTC.

The chain recombines TRBV27 with TRBJ1-6; 11 bases are a match to TRBD1. V lost 4 bases to trimming and J lost 11 bases; unmatched junction nucleotides: 13. CDR1 is MNHEY, CDR2 SMNVEV, per germline (reference sequence). CDR3 length: 17 residues. CDR3 sequence reads: CASSWTPGTGGIAPLHF. Here the CDR3 DNA reads TGTGCCAGCAGTTGGACCCCCGGGACAGGGGGTATCGCACCCCTCCACTTT.